The 29 T cell receptor beta chains in this list originate from one sample, sequenced in a study of technical replicates of blood from a few donors (dated by TCRdb to the late 2010s). Receptor amplification or capture employed the immunoSEQ multiplex PCR assay. TCRdb limited this immuneACCESS table to in-frame rearrangements with V and J called. A share of clones is missing; checked studies link under half to unresolved V genes, and the rest is unexplained. This sample holds tens of thousands of clones; 85% to 95% were observed only once. Around 0.37% of the sample goes to the ten largest clones. Sample: T cells isolated from PBMCs. Receptors originate from a human donor in good health.

The genes are TRBV7-9 and TRBJ2-7, with TRBD1 identical over 9 bases. From germline, CDR1 is SEHNR and CDR2 FQNEAQ (reference sequence). The length of the CDR3 is 19 residues. V was pared by 2 bases and J by 2 bases, with 16 bases of the junction left unmatched. CDR3 region: CASSLSRQARTGVPYEQYF. The CDR3 nucleotides read TGTGCCAGCAGCTTAAGCCGCCAGGCCAGGACAGGGGTTCCCTACGAGCAGTACTTC.

The chain recombines TRBV2 with TRBJ2-1; 9 bases fit TRBD2. CDR1 is SNHLY, CDR2 FYNNEI, per germline. This CDR3 is built from 14 residues. V lost 8 bases to trimming and J lost 5 bases; unmatched junction nucleotides: 7. CDR3 bases: TGTGCCAGCCTACTAGCGGGTCTAAACAATGAGCAGTTCTTC. Its translation is CASLLAGLNNEQFF.

The chain carries TRBV29-1 and TRBJ2-3, with 8 bases lining up with TRBD1. J was trimmed by 3 bases and V by 4 bases; bases with no gene match: 3. In germline, CDR1 is SQVTM, CDR2 ANQGSEA. The CDR3 loop spans 13 amino acids. CDR3 in amino acids: CSVADRGTDTQYF. CDR3 DNA: TGCAGCGTTGCCGACAGGGGAACAGATACGCAGTATTTT.

CDR3 DNA sequence: TGTGCCAGCAGTTCGGCACAGGTTCCCAATCAGCCCCAGCATTTT. This codes for CASSSAQVPNQPQHF. The chain uses TRBV27 and TRBJ1-5, with D perhaps matching TRBD1 (5 bases). The CDR3 covers 15 residues. The V end lost 4 bases, the J end lost 3 bases, and 13 bases lay between the germline ends. Germline-derived CDR1 and CDR2 are MNHEY and SMNVEV (reference sequence).

The J gene is TRBJ1-3, the V gene TRBV14; possibly TRBD1 for D (5 bases). Germline V lookup: CDR1 SGHDN, CDR2 FVKESK. V was pared by 0 bases and J by 15 bases, with 12 bases between. This CDR3 region has 12 residues. CDR3 in DNA: TGTGCCAGCAGCCAAGATCAGGGTCGGGCATATTTT. This sequence encodes CASSQDQGRAYF.

The genes are TRBV28 and TRBJ2-7; 7 bases are shared with TRBD1. The germline gives CDR1 MDHEN, CDR2 SYDVKM. V lost 6 bases and J lost 0; bases outside the gene matches: 17. This CDR3 is built from 18 residues. DNA of the CDR3: TGTGCCAGCAGAGTAGCCCCTGGCGACAGGGCTAGCTCCTACGAGCAGTACTTC. Its protein product is CASRVAPGDRASSYEQYF.

The count of this clone is one. The chain is built from TRBV7-3 and TRBJ2-7; TRBD2 is a possible D gene (6 bases). From germline, CDR1 is SGHTA and CDR2 FQGTGA. V was pared by 5 bases and J by 2 bases, with 16 bases between. This CDR3 spans 15 amino acids. CDR3 residues: CASSPTHSGAYEQYF. The CDR3 bases are TGTGCCAGCAGCCCGACGCATTCGGGAGCCTACGAGCAGTACTTC.

The chain recombines TRBV5-1 with TRBJ2-1; 12 nucleotides align to TRBD2. The CDR3 contains 14 residues. The trim removed 5 bases at V and 7 bases at J, leaving 4 bases unmatched. CDR1 and CDR2 (germline): SGHRS, YFSETQ. CDR3 sequence: CASSLLAGGNEQFF. In DNA, the CDR3 is TGCGCCAGCAGTTTACTAGCGGGAGGAAATGAGCAGTTCTTC.

V and J are TRBV15 and TRBJ1-2; 8 nucleotides align to TRBD1. The CDR3 is 15 residues long. The V segment lost 1 base and the J segment 6 bases; nucleotides outside the gene matches: 7. The germline V gene encodes CDR1 LNHNV and CDR2 YYDKDF (reference sequence). The CDR3 sequence is CATSRVGQGGNGYTF. Written as DNA, the CDR3 is TGTGCCACCAGCAGAGTTGGACAGGGCGGTAATGGCTACACCTTC.

The V and J genes are TRBV11-3 and TRBJ2-7; a weak D match, TRBD1 (6 bases). CDR3 length: 15 residues. V was pared by 4 bases and J by 3 bases, with 16 bases between. Germline V CDR1 and CDR2: SGHNT, YENEEA. The CDR3 DNA sequence: TGTGCCAGCAGCTACCGGGACATCCCCTTCTACGAGCAGTACTTC. Translated, it gives CASSYRDIPFYEQYF.

Only a few counts were recorded for this clone. J is TRBJ2-2 and V is TRBV5-1; 7 positions agree with TRBD2. Trimming cost V 7 bases and J 3 bases; bases outside gene matches: 6. There are 14 residues in the CDR3. The germline CDR1 and CDR2 sequences are SGHRS and YFSETQ. The CDR3 DNA reads as TGCGCCAGCTCGGAGCGGGAATACACCGGGGAGCTGTTTTTT. Translating it yields CASSEREYTGELFF.

The genes are TRBV30 and TRBJ1-5; 9 nucleotides align to TRBD1. Per the germline V gene, CDR1 is GTSNPN and CDR2 is SVGIG (reference sequence). The CDR3 is 14 amino acids. V was pared by 5 bases and J by 4 bases, with 6 bases of the junction left unmatched. Here the CDR3 DNA reads TGTGCCTGGCACCCGGGACAGGGAAATCAGCCCCAGCATTTT. Translating gives CAWHPGQGNQPQHF.

This clone is a singleton in its sample. The genes are TRBV28 and TRBJ2-1; 10 bases map to TRBD1. The J segment lost 6 bases and the V segment lost 7 bases, leaving 9 bases of the junction unmatched. The CDR3 loop spans 15 amino acids. Germline CDR1 reads MDHEN; CDR2 reads SYDVKM. In nucleotides, the CDR3 is TGTGCCAGCATCACTCTCCGGGACAGGGGCAATGAGCAGTTCTTC. Translated: CASITLRDRGNEQFF.

In regard to this clone: At one of its ends the junction is not consistent with the germline gene, which may arise from a read error. J is TRBJ2-5 and V is TRBV5-1, with TRBD1 identical over 7 bases. The length of the CDR3 is 12 residues. CDR1 is SGHRS, CDR2 YFSETQ, per germline. The CDR3 reads CASGTVQESQYF. Here the CDR3 DNA reads TGCGCCAGCGGGACAGTTCAAGAGTCCCAGTACTTC.

This clone appeared once. The rearrangement joins TRBV4-2 to TRBJ2-3; no definite D call. The CDR3 is made up of 14 amino acids. Per germline, CDR1 LGHNA and CDR2 YNFKEQ. The V end lost 2 bases, the J end lost 0 bases, and 6 bases lay between the germline ends. CDR3 sequence (DNA): TGTGCCAGCAGCCAAATCATTAGCACAGATACGCAGTATTTT. Protein product: CASSQIISTDTQYF.

The rearrangement uses TRBV2 and TRBJ2-6, with 9 bases lining up with TRBD1. This CDR3 region has 17 residues. Germline V gene lookup returns CDR1 SNHLY and CDR2 FYNNEI. V lost 8 bases, J lost 1 base, and 9 bases stayed unmatched. CDR3 sequence reads: CASGWETGGSGANVLTF. CDR3 nucleotide sequence: TGTGCCAGCGGATGGGAGACAGGGGGATCTGGGGCCAACGTCCTGACTTTC.

The genes are TRBV2 and TRBJ1-1, with no clear D. CDR1 and CDR2 from the germline V gene are SNHLY and FYNNEI. The CDR3 loop spans 13 amino acids. Trimming took off 5 bases at V and 3 bases at J, with 10 bases between the two ends. The CDR3 DNA sequence: TGTGCCAGCAGTCAGTTCGGAGACACTGAAGCTTTCTTT. Protein sequence: CASSQFGDTEAFF.

CDR3 residues: CASRGLAGGHNEQFF. CDR3 DNA: TGTGCCAGCAGAGGACTAGCGGGGGGGCACAATGAGCAGTTCTTC. The chain recombines TRBV6-5 with TRBJ2-1; 15 positions agree with TRBD2. The V gene's germline CDR1 is MNHEY and CDR2 SVGAGI. The CDR3 length is 15 residues. Trimming at V came to 6 bases and at J to 5 bases, leaving 2 bases not matched to a gene.

V and J are TRBV14 and TRBJ2-3; the match to TRBD2 covers 8 bases. This CDR3 comprises 17 residues. CDR1 and CDR2 from the germline V gene are SGHDN and FVKESK. Germline trimming cut 0 bases from V and 2 bases from J; bases unmatched to any gene: 7. The CDR3 DNA reads TGTGCCAGCAGCCAAGATCTGGCGGGAGGACCCACAGATACGCAGTATTTT. Translating gives CASSQDLAGGPTDTQYF.

J is TRBJ1-1 and V is TRBV27, with 9 bases fitting TRBD1. V was clipped by 5 bases and J by 0 bases; unmatched bases: 7. Per germline, CDR1 MNHEY and CDR2 SMNVEV (reference sequence). The CDR3 is made up of 16 amino acids. In DNA, the CDR3 is TGTGCCAGCAGTCTTACAGGGGGCCTATTGAACACTGAAGCTTTCTTT. Encoded protein: CASSLTGGLLNTEAFF.

The chain carries TRBV7-6 and TRBJ2-5; D not resolved. The CDR3 is made up of 13 amino acids. Looked up from germline, CDR1 is SGHVS and CDR2 is FNYEAQ. Trimming pared 3 bases from V and 1 base from J, leaving 6 bases between. CDR3 coding DNA: TGTGCCAGCAGCTTGCGACTCCAAGAGACCCAGTACTTC. Translated, it gives CASSLRLQETQYF. Filled out from reference TRBV7-6 and TRBJ2-5, the complete variable domain reads GAGVSQSPRYKVTKRGQDVALRCDPISGHVSLYWYRQALGQGPEFLTYFNYEAQQDKSGLPNDRFSAERPEGSISTLTIQRTEQRDSAMYRCASSLRLQETQYFGPGTRLLVL.

The chain recombines TRBV5-1 with TRBJ2-5, with 8 bases aligning to TRBD2. Trimming cost V 5 bases and J 0 bases; bases outside gene matches: 6. Germline CDR1 reads SGHRS; CDR2 reads YFSETQ. The CDR3 contains 15 residues. The CDR3 region is CASRIGSGNQETQYF. In DNA form, the CDR3 reads TGCGCCAGCAGGATAGGTAGCGGGAACCAAGAGACCCAGTACTTC. The full variable domain, with the rest looked up from reference TRBV5-1 and TRBJ2-5, is KAGVTQTPRYLIKTRGQQVTLSCSPISGHRSVSWYQQTPGQGLQFLFEYFSETQRNKGNFPGRFSGRQFSNSRSEMNVSTLELGDSALYLCASRIGSGNQETQYFGPGTRLLVL.

The V call is TRBV19, the J call TRBJ2-1; TRBD2 might be the D (5 bases). The V end lost 5 bases, the J end lost 10 bases, and 21 bases lay between the germline ends. The CDR3 is made up of 15 amino acids. Germline assignment: CDR1 LNHDA and CDR2 SQIVND (reference sequence). The CDR3 nucleotides read TGTGCCAGTAGTCCCGAAAGGTGGGGAAGAGGGGAGCAGTTCTTC. It specifies CASSPERWGRGEQFF.

The chain uses TRBV11-2 and TRBJ1-4; a weak D match, TRBD1 (5 bases). Germline V gene lookup returns CDR1 SGHAT and CDR2 FQNNGV. This CDR3 comprises 14 residues. Trimming pared 5 bases from V and 8 bases from J, leaving 15 bases between. The CDR3 sequence is CASSAGGVGEKLFF. The CDR3 DNA follows: TGTGCCAGCAGCGCCGGGGGGGTAGGGGAAAAACTGTTTTTT.

The CDR3 DNA reads TGCAGCGTTGAGTTGCAGGCAGCCTACGAGCAGTACTTC. Amino acids: CSVELQAAYEQYF. J is TRBJ2-7 and V is TRBV29-1; D unclear. The CDR3 is 13 residues long. Germline assignment: CDR1 SQVTM and CDR2 ANQGSEA. Trimming cost V 3 bases and J 2 bases, with 11 bases left between them.

The CDR3 sequence: CASSQGQETQYF. CDR3 DNA: TGTGCCAGCAGCCAGGGACAGGAGACCCAGTACTTC. The chain recombines TRBV6-6 with TRBJ2-5, with 7 bases aligning to TRBD1. The CDR3 extends over 12 amino acids. Per germline, CDR1 MNHNY and CDR2 SVGAGI (reference sequence). J was trimmed by 5 bases and V by 6 bases; bases with no gene match: 3.

The chain employs TRBV30 and TRBJ1-2; D is perhaps TRBD1 (6 bases). CDR1 is GTSNPN, CDR2 SVGIG, per germline (reference sequence). CDR3 length equals 13 residues. The V gene lost 4 bases and the J gene lost 8 bases, with 17 bases spanning the gap. CDR3: CAWIFQGRMGYTF. The CDR3 DNA sequence: TGTGCCTGGATCTTTCAGGGGCGGATGGGCTACACCTTC.

The chain employs TRBV11-3 and TRBJ2-7; TRBD2 matches at 10 bases. Germline values: CDR1 SGHNT, CDR2 YENEEA. With V trimmed by 8 bases and J by 5 bases, 12 bases remained unmatched. The CDR3 has 15 amino acids. The CDR3 sequence is CASERGAGGTNEQYF. The CDR3 DNA sequence: TGTGCCAGCGAAAGGGGAGCGGGAGGGACGAACGAGCAGTACTTC.

The rearrangement links TRBV5-4 to TRBJ2-5; a weak D match, TRBD1 (6 bases). Trimming stripped 3 bases from V and 4 bases from J, with 16 bases between. Germline V gene lookup returns CDR1 SGHNT and CDR2 YYREEE (reference sequence). The CDR3 is 15 amino acids. This chain's CDR3 is CASSSTTGRGETQYF. As DNA, the CDR3 is TGTGCCAGCAGCTCAACAACAGGGCGTGGAGAGACCCAGTACTTC.